This T cell receptor (beta chain) came from a study of CD8 T cells in Susac syndrome (dated by TCRdb to between 2018 and 2020). With regard to the full study: Whether CD8+ T cell activation and differentiation in Susac syndrome was antigen driven was tested using repertoire sequencing.

Study-wide findings and limitations: The number of individuals in the TCR sequencing and HLA analysis was recognized as being relatively small.

Peripheral blood CD8+ and CD4+ T cells from healthy donors, Susac syndrome patients and multiple sclerosis patients were profiled using high-throughput TCR beta sequencing. The multiple sclerosis controls were treatment-naive patients who had stable or active relapsing-remitting disease and met the revised McDonald criteria. CD8+ TEMRA cells were enriched by FACS, while bulk CD8+ and CD4+ T cells were purified by magnetic negative isolation. Blood was drawn into EDTA tubes, processed within 24 hours, and PBMCs were isolated by density gradient centrifugation. PBMCs intended for TCR sequencing were cryopreserved in liquid nitrogen and were subsequently thawed in a 37 degrees C water bath. The sorted or isolated CD4+, CD8+ and CD8+ TEMRA cells reached a purity of at least 90%. To note about this clonotype: The specificity of this receptor is unknown. Base-call qualities are not available, and no considerably larger clone is one nucleotide away.

RNA was extracted using the RNeasy kit, and about 0.5 to 1 ug of the RNA was reverse transcribed with random hexamers. The immunoSEQ multiplex PCR assay, which covers 54 Vbeta and 13 Jbeta segments, was used to amplify TCR beta CDR3 regions. Bias from PCR amplification was corrected by using a synthetic template baseline for primer optimization and for computational correction. The authors processed their data as follows. Reads were assigned to V, D and J genes according to IMGT and analyzed in immunoSEQ Analyzer, with only productive sequences retained. Clonality was calculated as one minus the Shannon entropy normalized by log2 of the number of productive unique sequences. For each patient and control, public and private clones were evaluated within the 100 most prevalent clones. Clones were defined as Susac-specific when absent from the healthy and MS cohorts, from 1,000 to 1,100 published viral clones and from other ImmuneACCESS disease sequences. The raw public reads went through TCRdb reprocessing: fastp at Q25, MiXCR clone calling, in-frame beta chains kept. When rows share a CDR3 protein, they turn into one entry using the most common DNA and genes. These V and J calls are TCRdb output, not the study's own analysis. For this sample the table gives about 160,000 distinct CDR3 sequences, of which approximately 94% were detected only once. The biggest ten clones account for about 0.095% of the sample.

The sample comprised CD4+ T cells from PBMCs. The sequence was obtained from a human donor with multiple sclerosis.

The DNA sequence follows: TGTGCCATCAGTAACGAGCAGTACTTC. The encoded protein is CAISNEQYF. The chain is assembled from TRBV10-3 and TRBJ2-7, with the D gene call left open. From the cysteine through the phenylalanine, the CDR3 covers 9 amino acids. Left in the record is the CDR3 DNA by itself, 27 bases read in frame from the first base. CDR1 ENHRY and CDR2 SYGVKD are derived from the germline V gene. V is shortened by 5 bases, J by 5 bases, and the region joining them spans 1 base.